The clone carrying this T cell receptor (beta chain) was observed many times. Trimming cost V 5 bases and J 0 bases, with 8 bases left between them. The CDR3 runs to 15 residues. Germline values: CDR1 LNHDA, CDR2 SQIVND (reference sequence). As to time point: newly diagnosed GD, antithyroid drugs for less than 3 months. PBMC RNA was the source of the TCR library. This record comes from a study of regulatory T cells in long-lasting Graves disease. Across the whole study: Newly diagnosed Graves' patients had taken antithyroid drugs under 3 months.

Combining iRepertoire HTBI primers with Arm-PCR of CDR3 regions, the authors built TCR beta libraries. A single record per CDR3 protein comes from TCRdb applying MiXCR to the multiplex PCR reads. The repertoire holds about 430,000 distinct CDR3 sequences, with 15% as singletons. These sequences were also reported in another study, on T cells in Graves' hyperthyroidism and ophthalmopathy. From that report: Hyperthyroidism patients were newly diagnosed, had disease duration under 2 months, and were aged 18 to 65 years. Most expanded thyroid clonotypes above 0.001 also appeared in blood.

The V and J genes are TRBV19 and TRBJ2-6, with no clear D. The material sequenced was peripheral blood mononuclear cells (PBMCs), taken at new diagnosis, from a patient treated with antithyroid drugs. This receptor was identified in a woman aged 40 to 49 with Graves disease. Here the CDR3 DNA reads TGTGCCAGTAGTTCCGGGTTCTCTGGGGCCAACGTCCTGACTTTC. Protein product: CASSSGFSGANVLTF.